This TCR beta chain appears in the sequencing data of a study of blood T cell repertoires in COVID-19. The germline V gene has CDR1 MGHRA and CDR2 YSYEKL. This CDR3 spans 18 amino acids. Trimming removed 1 base at V and 0 bases at J, with 15 bases between. Profiling relied on immunoSEQ multiplex PCR, and the TCRdb table lists in-frame clones only, not all of them. The top ten clones hold approximately 7.9% of a sample with about 200,000 clones, 81% of them seen once. J is TRBJ1-4 and V is TRBV4-1; D perhaps matches TRBD1 (5 bases). This clonotype originated in a woman aged 80 or older with acute or convalescent COVID-19. Sequencing input: peripheral blood. CDR3 sequence (DNA): TGCGCCAGCAGCCAAGTAGGTTCAGGGCGCTCAACTAATGAAAAACTGTTTTTT. It yields the protein CASSQVGSGRSTNEKLFF.